These 24 T cell receptor beta chains were all obtained from the same sample, sequenced in a study of T cells in Graves' hyperthyroidism and ophthalmopathy. What was amplified from RNA transcripts were TCR beta CDR3 regions. Researchers ran a first-round RT-PCR on the TCR CDR3 using the HTBI primer set. TCRdb recomputed calls from the multiplex PCR reads with MiXCR, one row per CDR3 protein. The sample has around 700,000 distinct CDR3 sequences, under 45% seen once. Sequencing input: blood. These receptors all come from a woman in her thirties or forties with Graves' hyperthyroidism.

This clonotype has a count of ten or more. The V call is TRBV24-1, the J call TRBJ1-2; D is unresolved. CDR1 is KGHDR, CDR2 SFDVKD, per germline. This CDR3 is 13 amino acids long. The ends were cut back, 3 bases at V and 3 bases at J, with 7 bases in the middle. Written as DNA, the CDR3 is TGTGCCACCAGTGATGACACTTACTATGGCTACACCTTC. Translated, it gives CATSDDTYYGYTF.

The chain links TRBV12-3 or TRBV12-4 to TRBJ2-5; D not certain. Trimming removed 3 bases at V and 5 bases at J, with 10 bases between. The CDR3 totals 13 residues. The CDR3: CASSFTPEETQYF. CDR3 nucleotide sequence: TGTGCCAGCAGTTTCACTCCTGAGGAGACCCAGTACTTC.

The chain carries TRBV12-3 or TRBV12-4 and TRBJ1-1; D remains unclear. The CDR3 totals 15 residues. Deletions cut 3 bases from V and 0 bases from J, with 11 bases between. The CDR3 DNA reads TGTGCCAGCAGTTTTGGAGGGCCTATGAACACTGAAGCTTTCTTT. It yields the protein CASSFGGPMNTEAFF.

This clonotype was seen only once. DNA for the CDR3: TGTGCCAGCAGCTCCCCCAATACTAGCGCGATCTCCTACGAGCAGTACTTC. Translated: CASSSPNTSAISYEQYF. V and J are TRBV7-9 and TRBJ2-7; 7 bases align to TRBD2. Germline V lookup: CDR1 SEHNR, CDR2 FQNEAQ (reference sequence). After removal of 4 bases from V and 0 bases from J, the junction contained 12 bases not matched to a gene. This CDR3 has 17 amino acids.

V usage is TRBV7-9 and J usage is TRBJ2-7; weak D call: TRBD2 (6 bases). This CDR3 has 17 amino acids. Germline assignment: CDR1 SEHNR and CDR2 FQNEAQ (reference sequence). V was clipped by 4 bases and J by 0 bases, with 19 bases between them. The CDR3 is CASSSSGTPEYSYEQYF. Here the CDR3 DNA reads TGTGCCAGCAGCTCTTCCGGGACTCCGGAGTACTCCTACGAGCAGTACTTC. Complete variable domain (other parts from reference TRBV7-9 and TRBJ2-7): DTGVSQNPRHKITKRGQNVTFRCDPISEHNRLYWYRQTLGQGPEFLTYFQNEAQLEKSRLLSDRFSAERPKGSFSTLEIQRTEQGDSAMYLCASSSSGTPEYSYEQYFGPGTRLTVT.

This clonotype was observed at least ten times. The rearrangement links TRBV7-2 to TRBJ1-5; 7 positions match TRBD1. The CDR3 is 15 residues long. Per germline, CDR1 SGHTA and CDR2 FQGNSA. Trimming took 3 bases from V and 3 from J; bases not matched to a gene: 5. CDR3 coding DNA: TGTGCCAGCAGCTTGGGACAGACAAACAATCAGCCCCAGCATTTT. Translation gives CASSLGQTNNQPQHF.

This clonotype was counted a few times. The chain joins TRBV29-1 to TRBJ1-1; 7 bases are shared with TRBD1. The CDR3 is 14 residues long. Germline V lookup: CDR1 SQVTM, CDR2 ANQGSEA. V shed 4 bases, J shed 0 bases, and the junction held 5 bases outside the gene matches. CDR3 DNA sequence: TGCAGCGTTGGGTTGGGACAGATGAACACTGAAGCTTTCTTT. Its protein is CSVGLGQMNTEAFF.

This clonotype occurred a few times. V and J are TRBV12-3 or TRBV12-4 and TRBJ1-2; D ambiguous. This CDR3 is 13 amino acids long. Trimming cost V 6 bases and J 4 bases, with 12 bases left between them. Here the CDR3 reads CASRRRQLYGYTF. The CDR3 region has the DNA TGTGCCAGCAGACGACGGCAACTCTATGGCTACACCTTC.

This clonotype was seen ten or more times. This sequence joins TRBV7-8 and TRBJ2-5; D remains unclear. The CDR3 is 11 amino acids. Germline CDR1 and CDR2: SGHVS and FQNEAQ. V lost 7 bases and J 5 bases, leaving 8 bases between the germline ends. The CDR3 DNA follows: TGTGCCAGCACCTCCTGGGAGACCCAGTACTTC. Translating it yields CASTSWETQYF.

This clonotype was counted at least ten times. This chain uses TRBV5-1 with TRBJ2-6; D might be TRBD2 (6 bases). The CDR3 is 17 amino acids. The V gene's germline CDR1 is SGHRS and CDR2 YFSETQ. V gave up 0 bases and J gave up 0 bases, with 10 bases separating them. The CDR3 DNA follows: TGCGCCAGCAGCTTGGGGAGGGCCTCCTCTGGGGCCAACGTCCTGACTTTC. Its translation: CASSLGRASSGANVLTF.

This clonotype was observed at least ten times. CDR3 DNA sequence: TGTGCCAGCAGTGAAGGGCCGGGGCCATATGGCTACACCTTC. It encodes CASSEGPGPYGYTF. V is TRBV2 and J is TRBJ1-2, with D perhaps matching TRBD1 (5 bases). V shed 1 base and J shed 5 bases, with 11 bases lying between them. Germline-derived CDR1 and CDR2 are SNHLY and FYNNEI. The CDR3 loop spans 14 amino acids.

This chain links TRBV29-1 with TRBJ1-1; D uncertain. Looked up from germline, CDR1 is SQVTM and CDR2 is ANQGSEA. The V end lost 7 bases, the J end lost 6 bases, and 12 bases lay between the germline ends. The CDR3 runs to 11 residues. The CDR3 is CSARNLAEAFF. Written as DNA, the CDR3 is TGCAGCGCCAGGAATCTCGCTGAAGCTTTCTTT.

The gene calls are TRBV28 and TRBJ2-7; D might be TRBD1 (6 bases). This CDR3 comprises 12 residues. Germline V gene sequence: CDR1 MDHEN, CDR2 SYDVKM. V dropped 7 bases and J dropped 4 bases, with 11 bases sitting between them. Written as DNA, the CDR3 is TGTGCCAGCAAACGGACAGATTACGAGCAGTACTTC. This sequence encodes CASKRTDYEQYF.

This chain's CDR3 is CASNPSDGTIYF. DNA of the CDR3: TGTGCCAGCAACCCCTCGGATGGCACCATATATTTT. This chain joins TRBV7-9 and TRBJ1-3; D gene ambiguous. The CDR3 runs to 12 residues. Trimming removed 7 bases at V and 9 bases at J, with 13 bases between. Germline-derived CDR1 and CDR2 are SEHNR and FQNEAQ (reference sequence). The complete variable domain, with remaining parts taken from reference TRBV7-9 and TRBJ1-3, reads DTGVSQNPRHKITKRGQNVTFRCDPISEHNRLYWYRQTLGQGPEFLTYFQNEAQLEKSRLLSDRFSAERPKGSFSTLEIQRTEQGDSAMYLCASNPSDGTIYFGEGSWLTVV.

V usage is TRBV7-2 and J usage is TRBJ1-2, with no clear D. V lost 2 bases to trimming and J lost 8 bases, with 12 bases between them. The CDR3 consists of 13 residues. Germline V gene sequence: CDR1 SGHTA, CDR2 FQGNSA. The CDR3 loop reads CASSLRASGGYTF. The DNA of the CDR3 is TGTGCCAGCAGCTTAAGGGCTAGCGGGGGCTACACCTTC.

This clonotype was seen repeatedly, ten times or more. This chain's CDR3 is CASSDLGAVNTEAFF. CDR3 bases: TGCGCCAGCAGTGATCTCGGGGCAGTGAACACTGAAGCTTTCTTT. V usage is TRBV10-2 and J usage is TRBJ1-1, with D tentatively TRBD1 (5 bases). V was cut by 3 bases and J by 0 bases, with 11 bases left in between. The CDR3 is 15 residues long. Germline-derived CDR1 and CDR2 are WSHSY and SAAADI.

The CDR3 DNA reads TGTGCCATCAGTGGGGGACAGGATGGGTACGAGCAGTACTTC. This encodes CAISGGQDGYEQYF. The gene calls are TRBV10-3 and TRBJ2-7; 8 bases match TRBD1. CDR1 and CDR2 (germline): ENHRY, SYGVKD. CDR3 size: 14 residues. V was pared by 4 bases and J by 4 bases, with 6 bases of the junction left unmatched.

As concerns this clonotype: One end of the junction does not line up with germline, which may come from a read error. V gene TRBV7-2 combines with J gene TRBJ1-5; TRBD1 agrees at 12 bases. CDR1 and CDR2 (germline): SGHTA, FQGNSA. This CDR3 has 18 residues. The CDR3 DNA sequence: TGCGCCAGCAGCCAAGGGGACAGGGGGCTAGGGAGCAATCAGCCCCAGCATTTT. This encodes CASSQGDRGLGSNQPQHF.

This clonotype was counted between two and nine times. The chain carries TRBV7-2 and TRBJ1-5; 9 positions match TRBD1. Germline loops: CDR1 SGHTA, CDR2 FQGNSA. CDR3 length: 17 residues. Trimming cost V 1 base and J 4 bases; bases outside gene matches: 8. CDR3 in DNA: TGTGCCAGCAGCTTAGTCGGAGGGACAGGGCTAAATCAGCCCCAGCATTTT. Encoded protein: CASSLVGGTGLNQPQHF.

In its sample, this clonotype was seen a few times. The chain couples TRBV28 to TRBJ2-7; D not resolved. Looked up from germline, CDR1 is MDHEN and CDR2 is SYDVKM. The CDR3 has 11 residues. V lost 4 bases, J lost 7 bases, and 8 bases lay in between. This CDR3 is CASSSSEEQYF. The DNA for the CDR3 is TGTGCCAGCAGTTCCAGCGAGGAGCAGTACTTC. Full variable domain (outside the CDR3, taken from reference TRBV28 and TRBJ2-7): DVKVTQSSRYLVKRTGEKVFLECVQDMDHENMFWYRQDPGLGLRLIYFSYDVKMKEKGDIPEGYSVSREKKERFSLILESASTNQTSMYLCASSSSEEQYFGPGTRLTVT.

This clonotype has a count of ten or more. This chain joins TRBV7-2 and TRBJ1-1; possible D gene TRBD1, 5 bases. Trimming removed 7 bases from V and 3 bases from J, with 12 bases in between. Germline values: CDR1 SGHTA, CDR2 FQGNSA. This CDR3 region has 13 residues. The CDR3 coding sequence is TGTGCCAGCACCCTTGGGGCATACACTGAAGCTTTCTTT. Protein sequence: CASTLGAYTEAFF.

The chain carries TRBV14 and TRBJ2-3; D is unclear. The CDR3 length is 13 residues. Deletions cut 6 bases from V and 1 base from J, with 8 bases between. Germline lookup yields CDR1 SGHDN and CDR2 FVKESK. The CDR3 sequence is CASRPTGTDTQYF. The CDR3 DNA reads as TGTGCCAGCAGACCGACTGGCACAGATACGCAGTATTTT.

The sample holds many counts of this clonotype. The chain is built from TRBV15 and TRBJ2-7; tentative D call: TRBD2 (7 bases). V lost 0 bases and J 1 base, leaving 13 bases between the germline ends. This CDR3 is built from 16 residues. Germline CDR1 is LNHNV and CDR2 is YYDKDF (reference sequence). The CDR3 reads CATSREGGGKSYEQYF. The CDR3, as DNA: TGTGCCACCAGCAGAGAAGGGGGGGGCAAATCCTACGAGCAGTACTTC.

This clonotype was counted between two and nine times. Its ends do not fully match the called genes, so a read error is possible. The J gene is TRBJ2-5, the V gene TRBV7-7, with D tentatively TRBD1 (5 bases). The CDR3 length is 14 residues. Germline CDR1 reads SSHAT; CDR2 reads FNYEAQ (reference sequence). The CDR3 sequence is CASSLVGLLETQYF. The CDR3 nucleotides read TGTGCTAGCAGCTTAGTGGGGCTCCTAGAGACCCAGTACTTC.